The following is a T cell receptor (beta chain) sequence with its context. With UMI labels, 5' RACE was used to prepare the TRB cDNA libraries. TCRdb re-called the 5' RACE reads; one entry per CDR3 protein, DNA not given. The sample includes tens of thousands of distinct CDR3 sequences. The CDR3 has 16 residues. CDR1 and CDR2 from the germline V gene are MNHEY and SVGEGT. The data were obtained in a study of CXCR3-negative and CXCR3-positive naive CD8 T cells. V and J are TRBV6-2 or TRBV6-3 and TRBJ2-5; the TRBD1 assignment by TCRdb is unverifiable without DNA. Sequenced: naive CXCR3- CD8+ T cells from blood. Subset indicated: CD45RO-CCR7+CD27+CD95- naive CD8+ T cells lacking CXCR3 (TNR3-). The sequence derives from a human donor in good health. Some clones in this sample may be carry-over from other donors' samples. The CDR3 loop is CASTRTWGLSEETQYF.